The 16 T cell receptor beta chains reported below all come from one sample, sequenced in a study of cytomegalovirus exposure and HLA in healthy donors. Primers for the PCR totalled 60 Vbeta and 13 Jbeta. Assay: immunoSEQ multiplex PCR; the TCRdb copy retains only in-frame clones and omits some. In the table there are about 150,000 clones, about 80% of which are singletons. Material for sequencing was PBMCs. These receptors were obtained from a woman in her forties or fifties in good health and CMV-seropositive.

This CDR3 reads CASSESAGDQPQHF. CDR3 sequence (DNA): TGTGCCAGCAGTGAAAGTGCAGGCGATCAGCCCCAGCATTTT. The V gene is TRBV6-1, the J gene TRBJ1-5; D remains unclear. Per the germline V gene, CDR1 is MNHNS and CDR2 is SASEGT. This CDR3 contains 14 residues. V gave up 2 bases and J gave up 5 bases, with 10 bases separating them.

J is TRBJ1-3 and V is TRBV29-1; a possible D gene is TRBD1 (5 bases). The CDR3 extends over 13 amino acids. Germline V gene lookup returns CDR1 SQVTM and CDR2 ANQGSEA. The V gene lost 5 bases and the J gene lost 2 bases, with 10 bases spanning the gap. Here the CDR3 DNA reads TGCAGCGTTCGGAAGGACACTGGAAACACCATATATTTT. Translating gives CSVRKDTGNTIYF.

The chain couples TRBV4-1 to TRBJ1-2; D may be TRBD1 (6 bases). Germline loops: CDR1 MGHRA, CDR2 YSYEKL. The ends were cut back, 1 base at V and 4 bases at J, with 10 bases in the middle. CDR3 length: 14 amino acids. CDR3 protein: CASSQVDSFYGYTF. In DNA form, the CDR3 reads TGCGCCAGCAGCCAAGTGGACAGTTTCTATGGCTACACCTTC.

J is TRBJ1-4 and V is TRBV4-1, with unresolved D. The ends were cut back, 3 bases at V and 1 base at J, with 9 bases in the middle. The CDR3 is made up of 15 amino acids. Germline V gene sequence: CDR1 MGHRA, CDR2 YSYEKL. CDR3 sequence (DNA): TGCGCCAGCAGCCACCTTTTCGGAACTAATGAAAAACTGTTTTTT. Its translation: CASSHLFGTNEKLFF.

This clone was counted only a few times. The V gene is TRBV18, the J gene TRBJ1-1; TRBD1 is a possible D gene (5 bases). CDR1 KGHSH and CDR2 LQKENI come from the germline V gene. CDR3 length equals 13 residues. Trimming removed 5 bases from V and 1 base from J, with 8 bases in between. For the CDR3, the DNA is TGTGCCAGCTCAATGGGGGGGAACACTGAAGCTTTCTTT. Translating it yields CASSMGGNTEAFF.

This clone was seen more than once but under ten times. The genes are TRBV2 and TRBJ2-2; 8 bases align to TRBD2. The CDR3 sequence is 15 residues long. Germline values: CDR1 SNHLY, CDR2 FYNNEI. V lost 3 bases and J lost 5; bases outside the gene matches: 5. CDR3 sequence reads: CASSDGTSGTGELFF. The CDR3 DNA is TGTGCCAGCAGTGATGGAACTAGCGGTACCGGGGAGCTGTTTTTT. The entire variable domain, with the rest obtained from reference TRBV2 and TRBJ2-2, is as follows: EPEVTQTPSHQVTQMGQEVILRCVPISNHLYFYWYRQILGQKVEFLVSFYNNEISEKSEIFDDQFSVERPDGSNFTLKIRSTKLEDSAMYFCASSDGTSGTGELFFGEGSRLTVL.

The chain links TRBV6-6 to TRBJ1-3; 11 nucleotides line up with TRBD1. V lost 1 base to trimming and J lost 7 bases; unmatched junction nucleotides: 3. CDR1 MNHNY and CDR2 SVGAGI come from the germline V gene (reference sequence). The CDR3 runs to 15 residues. This CDR3 is CASSYLGQGDNTIYF. The CDR3 bases are TGTGCCAGCAGTTACTTGGGACAGGGGGACAACACCATATATTTT.

The rearrangement links TRBV5-4 to TRBJ2-1; TRBD2 matches 10 bases. Germline V gene sequence: CDR1 SGHNT, CDR2 YYREEE (reference sequence). J gave up 7 bases and V 1 base, and 2 bases lay outside the gene matches. The CDR3 is made up of 14 amino acids. For the CDR3, the DNA is TGTGCCAGCAGCTTGAGCGGGGGGGCAAATGAGCAGTTCTTC. Translated: CASSLSGGANEQFF.

This chain connects TRBV7-2 to TRBJ2-6; 8 nucleotides agree with TRBD1. J lost 0 bases, V lost 4 bases, and 11 bases had no gene match. Germline assignment: CDR1 SGHTA and CDR2 FQGNSA. The CDR3 is made up of 19 amino acids. CDR3 bases: TGTGCCAGCAGCTACAATACCGGGACAGGAGGCTCTGGGGCCAACGTCCTGACTTTC. Amino acid sequence: CASSYNTGTGGSGANVLTF.

The CDR3 here is CASKDSPRGYEQYF. In nucleotides, the CDR3 is TGTGCCAGCAAGGACAGTCCTAGGGGCTACGAGCAGTACTTC. The rearrangement links TRBV18 to TRBJ2-7; D might be TRBD1 (6 bases). The CDR3 has 14 residues. The germline V and J ends were trimmed by 8 bases and 3 bases, with 17 bases remaining between them. Germline CDR1 reads KGHSH; CDR2 reads LQKENI.

The rearrangement uses TRBV5-1 and TRBJ2-2; 9 bases are shared with TRBD1. Per the germline V gene, CDR1 is SGHRS and CDR2 is YFSETQ. The CDR3 is 15 amino acids. J lost 6 bases, V lost 4 bases, and 7 bases had no gene match. The CDR3 is CASSRLQGASGELFF. CDR3 in DNA: TGCGCCAGCAGCCGATTACAGGGGGCCTCCGGGGAGCTGTTTTTT. Complete variable domain (other parts from reference TRBV5-1 and TRBJ2-2): KAGVTQTPRYLIKTRGQQVTLSCSPISGHRSVSWYQQTPGQGLQFLFEYFSETQRNKGNFPGRFSGRQFSNSRSEMNVSTLELGDSALYLCASSRLQGASGELFFGEGSRLTVL.

This clone occurred a few times. This chain joins TRBV29-1 and TRBJ1-2; TRBD1 matches at 8 bases. J was trimmed by 0 bases and V by 4 bases; bases with no gene match: 1. The CDR3 sequence is 13 residues long. CDR1 and CDR2 (germline): SQVTM, ANQGSEA. The CDR3 here is CSVADRANYGYTF. CDR3 sequence (DNA): TGCAGCGTTGCGGACAGGGCTAACTATGGCTACACCTTC. The full variable domain, in which reference TRBV29-1 and TRBJ1-2 provide the parts outside the CDR3, is SAVISQKPSRDICQRGTSLTIQCQVDSQVTMMFWYRQQPGQSLTLIATANQGSEATYESGFVIDKFPISRPNLTFSTLTVSNMSPEDSSIYLCSVADRANYGYTFGSGTRLTVV.

The V call is TRBV18, the J call TRBJ1-5; D not resolved. CDR1 is KGHSH and CDR2 is LQKENI in the germline V gene. V was pared by 8 bases and J by 4 bases, with 12 bases between. The CDR3 contains 13 residues. As DNA, the CDR3 is TGTGCCAGCACACAATCAACTAATCAGCCCCAGCATTTT. It specifies CASTQSTNQPQHF.

The gene calls are TRBV30 and TRBJ1-1; TRBD1 matches 7 bases. The CDR3 is 12 amino acids. CDR1 and CDR2 (germline): GTSNPN, SVGIG (reference sequence). Trimming cost V 3 bases and J 14 bases; bases outside gene matches: 12. CDR3: CAWSSGQPHPFF. The CDR3 coding sequence is TGTGCCTGGAGCTCGGGACAGCCTCACCCCTTCTTT.

V and J are TRBV5-4 and TRBJ2-1; D is perhaps TRBD2 (5 bases). Germline loops: CDR1 SGHNT, CDR2 YYREEE (reference sequence). V shed 4 bases and J shed 0 bases, with 20 bases lying between them. This CDR3 spans 18 amino acids. The CDR3 loop reads CASSAGGSRAVSYNEQFF. CDR3 DNA sequence: TGTGCCAGCAGCGCCGGTGGGAGTAGAGCAGTCTCCTACAATGAGCAGTTCTTC.

The chain has TRBV4-3 and TRBJ2-3; TRBD2 matches at 7 bases. The ends lost 0 bases at V and 0 bases at J; junction bases unmatched: 18. Germline CDR1 is LGHNA and CDR2 is YSLEER. CDR3 length: 21 amino acids. In nucleotides, the CDR3 is TGCGCCAGCAGCCAAGAGAAAATTCAGGGAGGGGTTGGTAGAAGCACAGATACGCAGTATTTT. This codes for CASSQEKIQGGVGRSTDTQYF.